This T cell receptor (beta chain) was identified during a study of T cells after yellow fever vaccination. Study-level results: Among primary-vaccination clones, most reappeared after the booster, at around 97% for CD4 and more than 75% for CD8. There was a small share of clonotypes that showed up in both the CD4 and CD8 compartments.

TCRdb reanalysed the 5' RACE reads using MiXCR and keeps one entry per CDR3 protein. The sample consists of 350,000 to 450,000 distinct CDR3 sequences, approximately 6% of them appearing once. V trimming: 2 bases; J trimming: 0 bases; junction bases outside the gene matches: 0. Looked up from germline, CDR1 is SGHNT and CDR2 is YENEEA. The CDR3 totals 15 residues. This clonotype was observed a handful of times. The antigen is undetermined. This sequence originates from a man aged 25-40 years who received the YFV17D yellow fever vaccine. The source was PBMCs, collected 5 days after the yellow fever booster vaccination. This sequence joins TRBV11-3 and TRBJ2-4; TRBD2 matches 8 bases. The CDR3 sequence: CASSLLAGAKNIQYF. In nucleotides, the CDR3 is TGTGCCAGCAGCTTACTAGCGGGAGCCAAAAACATTCAGTACTTC.